The T cell receptor (beta chain) described here comes from a study of T cell responses to AZD1222 COVID-19 vaccine. Study-level findings and limits: The donor cohort was predominantly white British with a female majority, and clonal diversity may have been underestimated. Sampling captured repertoires only after the peak T cell response. Vaccine-associated CD4 TCRs ranged over spike, dominating at 160-218 and 743-854.

The method was immunoSEQ multiplex PCR; TCRdb's version includes in-frame clones alone and lacks a portion of them. The data hold 150,000 or so clones, with about nine tenths observed a single time. This clone was seen more than once but under ten times. The antigen remains unidentified. The CDR3 extends over 14 amino acids. Germline V CDR1 and CDR2: KGHDR, SFDVKD. V was pared by 5 bases and J by 0 bases, with 7 bases between. This receptor was obtained from an adult in good health. The chain is built from TRBV24-1 and TRBJ1-5; D ambiguous. Sequences were derived from peripheral blood, sampled on day 0 of AZD1222 vaccination. As DNA, the CDR3 is TGTGCCACCAGTGGCGGGAATAGCAATCAGCCCCAGCATTTT. It encodes CATSGGNSNQPQHF.